Reported below is one T cell receptor (beta chain). Its antigen is as yet unknown. Given a much more abundant clone one base away, this may be a read error. The data were taken from a study of blood T cells in healthy people across ages. Study-level background: Every two T cells gave about one barcoded beta molecule via template switching.

Alongside a J-beta primer mix, a sample-barcoded 5' primer served in a second PCR lasting roughly 6 to 12 cycles. Every cDNA molecule carried a tag from a template-switch adaptor bearing 12 random nucleotides. In TCRdb, the 5' RACE reads were re-called with MiXCR into one record per CDR3 protein. The table has roughly 900,000 distinct CDR3 sequences, less than 35% seen once. In germline, CDR1 is SGHRS, CDR2 YFSETQ. The CDR3 is made up of 12 amino acids. General observations from the study: When set beside aged donors, long-lived donors presented more naive CD4+ cells and higher diversity.

J is TRBJ2-7 and V is TRBV5-1, with TRBD1 matching over 12 bases. Input material: blood. The clonotype comes from a woman older than 75 in good health. This CDR3 reads CAGSVGTGGKYF. The CDR3 DNA follows: TGCGCCGGCAGCGTAGGGACAGGGGGCAAGTACTTC.